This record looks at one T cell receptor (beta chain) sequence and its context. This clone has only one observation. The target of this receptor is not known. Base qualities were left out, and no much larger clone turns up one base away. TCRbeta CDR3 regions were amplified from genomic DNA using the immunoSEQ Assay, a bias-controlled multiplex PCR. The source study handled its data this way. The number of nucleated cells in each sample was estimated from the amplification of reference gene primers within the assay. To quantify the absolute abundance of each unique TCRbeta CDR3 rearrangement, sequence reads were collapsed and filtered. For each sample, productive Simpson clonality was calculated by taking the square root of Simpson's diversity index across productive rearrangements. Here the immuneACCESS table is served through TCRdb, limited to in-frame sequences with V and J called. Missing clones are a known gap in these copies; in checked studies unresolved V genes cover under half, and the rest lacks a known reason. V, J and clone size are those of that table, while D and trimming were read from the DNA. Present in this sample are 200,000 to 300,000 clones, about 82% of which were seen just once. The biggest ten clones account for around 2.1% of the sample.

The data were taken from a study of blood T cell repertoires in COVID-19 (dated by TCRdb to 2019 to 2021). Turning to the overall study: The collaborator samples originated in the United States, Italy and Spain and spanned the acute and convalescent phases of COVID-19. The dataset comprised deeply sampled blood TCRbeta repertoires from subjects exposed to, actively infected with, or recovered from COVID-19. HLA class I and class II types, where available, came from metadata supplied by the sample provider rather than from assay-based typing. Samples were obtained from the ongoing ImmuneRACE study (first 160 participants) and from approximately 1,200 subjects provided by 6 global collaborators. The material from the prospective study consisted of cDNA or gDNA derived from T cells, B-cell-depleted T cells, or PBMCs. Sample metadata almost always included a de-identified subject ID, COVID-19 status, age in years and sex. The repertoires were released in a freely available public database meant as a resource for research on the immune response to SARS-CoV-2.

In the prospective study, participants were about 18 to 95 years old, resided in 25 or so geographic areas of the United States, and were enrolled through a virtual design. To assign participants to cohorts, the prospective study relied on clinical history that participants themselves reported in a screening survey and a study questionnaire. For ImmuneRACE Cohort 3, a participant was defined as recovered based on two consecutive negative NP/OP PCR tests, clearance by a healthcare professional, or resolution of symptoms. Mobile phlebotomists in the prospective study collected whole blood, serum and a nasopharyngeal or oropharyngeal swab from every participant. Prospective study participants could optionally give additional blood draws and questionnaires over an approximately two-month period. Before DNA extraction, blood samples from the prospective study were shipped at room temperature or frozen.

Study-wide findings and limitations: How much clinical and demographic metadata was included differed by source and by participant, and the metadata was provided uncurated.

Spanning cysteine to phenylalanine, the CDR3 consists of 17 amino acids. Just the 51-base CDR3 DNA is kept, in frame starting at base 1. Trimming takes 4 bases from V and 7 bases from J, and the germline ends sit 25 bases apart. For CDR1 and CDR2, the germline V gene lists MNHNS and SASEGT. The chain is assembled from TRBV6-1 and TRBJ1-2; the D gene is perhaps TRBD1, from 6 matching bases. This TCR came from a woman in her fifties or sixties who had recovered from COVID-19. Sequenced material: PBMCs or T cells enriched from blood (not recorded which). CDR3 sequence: CASSGAQGRLIAGGYTF. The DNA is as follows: TGTGCCAGCAGTGGGGCACAGGGTAGGTTGATTGCTGGTGGCTACACCTTC.